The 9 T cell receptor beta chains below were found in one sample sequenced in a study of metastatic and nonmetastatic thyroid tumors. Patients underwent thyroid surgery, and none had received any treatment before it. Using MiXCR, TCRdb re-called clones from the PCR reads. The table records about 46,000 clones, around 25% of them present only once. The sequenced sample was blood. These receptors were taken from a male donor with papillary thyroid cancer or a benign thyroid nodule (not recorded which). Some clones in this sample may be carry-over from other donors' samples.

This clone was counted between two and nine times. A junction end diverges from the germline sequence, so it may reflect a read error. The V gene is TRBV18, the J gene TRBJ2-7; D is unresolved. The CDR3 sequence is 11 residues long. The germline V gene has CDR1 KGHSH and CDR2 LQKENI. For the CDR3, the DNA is TGTGTCAGCTCGGCAGTGGGGGAGCAGTACTTC. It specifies CVSSAVGEQYF.

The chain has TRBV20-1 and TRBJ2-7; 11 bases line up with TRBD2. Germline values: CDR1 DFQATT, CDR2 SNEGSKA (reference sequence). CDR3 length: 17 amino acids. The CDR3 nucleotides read TGCAGCGCTAGAGATCTAGCGGGAGGTTCGGAAACCTACGAGCAGTACGTC. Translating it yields CSARDLAGGSETYEQYV.

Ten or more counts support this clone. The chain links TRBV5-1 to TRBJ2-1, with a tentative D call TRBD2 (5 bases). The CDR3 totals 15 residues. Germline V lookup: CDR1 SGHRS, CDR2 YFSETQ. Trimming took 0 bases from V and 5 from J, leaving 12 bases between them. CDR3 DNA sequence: TGCGCCAGCAGCTTGGGGCGGGTGGCCAACAATGAGCAGTTCTTC. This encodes CASSLGRVANNEQFF.

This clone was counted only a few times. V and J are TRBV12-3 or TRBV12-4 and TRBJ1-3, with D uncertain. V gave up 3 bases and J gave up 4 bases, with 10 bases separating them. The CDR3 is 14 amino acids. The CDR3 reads CASSFGVAGNTIYF. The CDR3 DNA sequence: TGTGCCAGCAGTTTCGGGGTAGCAGGAAACACCATATATTTT.

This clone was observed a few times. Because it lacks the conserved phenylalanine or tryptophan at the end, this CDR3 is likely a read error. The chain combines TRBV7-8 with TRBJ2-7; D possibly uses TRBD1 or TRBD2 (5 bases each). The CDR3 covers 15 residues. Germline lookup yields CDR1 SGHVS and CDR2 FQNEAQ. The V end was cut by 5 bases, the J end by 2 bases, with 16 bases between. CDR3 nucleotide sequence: TGTGCCAGCAGCACCCTCCCGAGGGGTCCCTACGAGCAGTACTCC. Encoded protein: CASSTLPRGPYEQYS.

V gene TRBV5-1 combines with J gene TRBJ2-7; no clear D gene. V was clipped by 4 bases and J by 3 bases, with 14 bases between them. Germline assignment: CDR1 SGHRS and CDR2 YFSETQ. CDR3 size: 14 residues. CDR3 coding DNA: TGCGCCAGCAGCACTTCAGCGCCAGTCTACGAGCAGTACTTC. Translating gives CASSTSAPVYEQYF.

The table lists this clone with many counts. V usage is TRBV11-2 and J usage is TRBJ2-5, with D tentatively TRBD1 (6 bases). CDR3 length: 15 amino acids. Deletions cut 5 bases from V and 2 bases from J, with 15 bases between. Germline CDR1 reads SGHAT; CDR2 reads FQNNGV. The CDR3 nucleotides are TGTGCCAGCAGCAGGGCCGGGACAATGCAAGAGACCCAGTACTTC. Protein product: CASSRAGTMQETQYF.

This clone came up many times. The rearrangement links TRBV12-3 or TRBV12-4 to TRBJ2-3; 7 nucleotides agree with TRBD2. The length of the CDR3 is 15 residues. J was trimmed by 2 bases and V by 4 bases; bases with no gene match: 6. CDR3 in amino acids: CASSYQRLATDTQYF. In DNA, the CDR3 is TGTGCCAGCAGTTACCAACGACTAGCCACAGATACGCAGTATTTT.

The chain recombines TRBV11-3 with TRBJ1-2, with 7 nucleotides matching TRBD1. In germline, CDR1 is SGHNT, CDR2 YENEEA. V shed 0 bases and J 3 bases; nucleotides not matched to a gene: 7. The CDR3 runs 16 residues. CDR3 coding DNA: TGTGCCAGCAGCTTAGAGGGCCGAGGGGGCGACTATGGCTACACCTTC. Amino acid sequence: CASSLEGRGGDYGYTF.